The entry below gives a single T cell receptor (beta chain) sequence along with its context. As yet, its antigen is unknown. Alpha and beta constant-region primers primed reverse transcription of about 0.5 ug RNA. Each of the alpha and beta chains got its own library through chain-specific third strand synthesis with indices. TCRdb reprocessed the 5' RACE reads via MiXCR and lists one record per CDR3 protein. The sample lists approximately 10,000 distinct CDR3 sequences, approximately 5.9% occurring once. The sample comes from a study of HIV-infected patients and healthy controls. Overall study findings and caveats: Healthy control repertoires had roughly threefold more distinct CDR3s than untreated HIV+ repertoires, and higher Shannon diversity.

This CDR3 comprises 16 residues. CDR1 and CDR2 (germline): SGHTA, FQGNSA. Trimming stripped 5 bases from V and 9 bases from J, with 23 bases between. Roughly three months, about 14 weeks, into antiretroviral therapy, follow-up blood was collected. The repertoire came from unfractionated whole blood and reflected all unsorted peripheral T cells. The sequence came from an adult with HIV infection. The donor label of this sample is uncertain. The chain recombines TRBV7-2 with TRBJ1-5; maybe TRBD1 (5 bases). Specimen: blood, collected during antiretroviral therapy. CDR3 coding DNA: TGTGCCAGCAGCCCCTCAGTTTCCGCAGGGCTGAGGCCCCAGCATTTT. The encoded protein is CASSPSVSAGLRPQHF.